This T cell receptor beta chain is from a study of blood T cells in healthy people across ages. Study findings and constraints: Among T cells, TCR beta diversity per million cells dropped roughly linearly as age rose. Unsorted PBMCs prevented conclusive naive versus antigen-experienced comparison.

For the second PCR, which ran for roughly 6 to 12 cycles, a sample-barcoded 5' primer and a J-beta primer mix were used. TCRdb fed the 5' RACE reads into MiXCR, producing one record per CDR3 protein. The sample comprises fewer than 900,000 distinct CDR3 sequences, 30% to 45% of which are singletons, and approximately 13% rests with the top ten. The V gene lost 1 base and the J gene lost 3 bases, with 12 bases spanning the gap. This CDR3 spans 14 amino acids. Germline V CDR1 and CDR2: SQVTM, ANQGSEA. In this sample, this clonotype turned up a few times. Its specificity is not known. The sequencing input was blood. This receptor was obtained from a man aged 18 to 30 in good health. The chain has TRBV29-1 and TRBJ1-1; D remains ambiguous. CDR3 sequence: CSVEGSDNHTEAFF. In DNA form, the CDR3 reads TGCAGCGTTGAAGGCTCCGACAATCACACTGAAGCTTTCTTT.